The 19 T cell receptor beta chains reported below all come from one sample, sequenced in a study of TIL therapy for anti-PD-1-resistant metastatic lung cancer. Sequencing used immunoSEQ v3. Profiling relied on immunoSEQ multiplex PCR, and the TCRdb table lists in-frame clones only, not all of them. Here the sample spans 45,000 to 75,000 clones, around 86% being singletons. The time point denotes: pre-treatment sample, taken before nivolumab and TIL therapy. Source: blood, taken at baseline. The receptors originated from a person aged 25 to 80 with non-small cell lung cancer.

In its sample, this clone was seen a few times. This chain links TRBV9 with TRBJ1-3; weak D call: TRBD1 (5 bases). V lost 4 bases and J lost 4, with 21 bases in between. From germline, CDR1 is SGDLS and CDR2 YYNGEE. The CDR3 consists of 17 residues. The CDR3 nucleotides are TGTGCCAGCAGCTCCCGAGGAGGGGATCGGGACGGAAACACCATATATTTT. Its translation: CASSSRGGDRDGNTIYF.

The chain links TRBV28 to TRBJ2-2; 10 nucleotides agree with TRBD2. Germline V CDR1 and CDR2: MDHEN, SYDVKM. The CDR3 loop spans 15 amino acids. Unmatched junction bases numbered 3, after V lost 2 bases and J lost 6 bases. The CDR3 nucleotides are TGTGCCAGCAGTTTACAAGCGGGAGGGCCCGGGGAGCTGTTTTTT. It codes for CASSLQAGGPGELFF.

V is TRBV27 and J is TRBJ1-1, with D possibly being TRBD1 (5 bases). With 5 bases removed from V and 5 bases from J, the gap between germline ends came to 12 bases. Looked up from germline, CDR1 is MNHEY and CDR2 is SMNVEV (reference sequence). This CDR3 comprises 13 residues. The CDR3 nucleotides are TGTGCCAGCAGTACTACCCGGGGGACTGAAGCTTTCTTT. Protein product: CASSTTRGTEAFF.

The rearrangement uses TRBV7-8 and TRBJ1-2; D unclear. Germline V gene sequence: CDR1 SGHVS, CDR2 FQNEAQ. The CDR3 covers 14 residues. Between the trimmed V and J ends, which lost 5 bases and 6 bases, there was a span of 16 bases. The chain's CDR3 is CASSPLGESNGYTF. The CDR3 nucleotides are TGTGCCAGCAGCCCTCTAGGTGAATCTAATGGCTACACCTTC.

The chain couples TRBV4-1 to TRBJ2-1, with D tentatively TRBD2 (6 bases). This CDR3 comprises 14 residues. CDR1 and CDR2 (germline): MGHRA, YSYEKL. Trimming stripped 4 bases from V and 6 bases from J, with 13 bases between. CDR3 region: CASSPDPGGNEQFF. CDR3 DNA sequence: TGCGCCAGCAGCCCCGATCCCGGGGGCAATGAGCAGTTCTTC.

This rearrangement joins TRBV28 to TRBJ1-4, with TRBD1 matching over 7 bases. V shed 4 bases and J 5 bases; nucleotides not matched to a gene: 7. Germline CDR1 is MDHEN and CDR2 is SYDVKM. This CDR3 region has 15 residues. CDR3 sequence: CASSSTGYPNEKLFF. Written as DNA, the CDR3 is TGTGCCAGCAGTTCGACAGGGTATCCCAATGAAAAACTGTTTTTT.

CDR3 in DNA: TGTGCCAGCAGTGAGCAGAGGAGCTCCTACGAGCAGTACTTC. Amino acids: CASSEQRSSYEQYF. The chain couples TRBV28 to TRBJ2-7; no reliable D call. There are 14 residues in the CDR3. The germline gives CDR1 MDHEN, CDR2 SYDVKM. The ends were cut back, 5 bases at V and 0 bases at J, with 11 bases in the middle.

The chain is built from TRBV5-1 and TRBJ2-1; 8 bases map to TRBD2. Unmatched junction bases numbered 10, after V lost 1 base and J lost 4 bases. Germline V gives CDR1 SGHRS, CDR2 YFSETQ. The CDR3 extends over 17 amino acids. CDR3 nucleotide sequence: TGCGCCAGCAGCTTGAATTCGCCGGGGGGGATATACAATGAGCAGTTCTTC. Its protein is CASSLNSPGGIYNEQFF.

The chain uses TRBV6-5 and TRBJ1-2; D uncertain. Per germline, CDR1 MNHEY and CDR2 SVGAGI. The CDR3 is 11 residues long. The ends were cut back, 7 bases at V and 2 bases at J, with 5 bases in the middle. For the CDR3, the DNA is TGTGCCAGCATGAAAAACTATGGCTACACCTTC. Translating gives CASMKNYGYTF.

This chain links TRBV25-1 with TRBJ1-4; D possibly corresponds to TRBD1 (6 bases). CDR1 is MGHDK and CDR2 is SYGVNS in the germline V gene. This CDR3 has 13 amino acids. V was trimmed by 6 bases and J by 4 bases, leaving 9 bases between them. Here the CDR3 DNA reads TGTGCCAGCAGCCAGGGGTTTAATGAAAAACTGTTTTTT. It yields the protein CASSQGFNEKLFF.

The chain is built from TRBV19 and TRBJ1-2; possibly TRBD1 for D (6 bases). Germline lookup yields CDR1 LNHDA and CDR2 SQIVND (reference sequence). The V end lost 3 bases, the J end lost 3 bases, and 8 bases lay between the germline ends. This CDR3 has 13 amino acids. The CDR3 coding sequence is TGTGCCAGTAGTATCGGGACATACTATGGCTACACCTTC. Its translation is CASSIGTYYGYTF.

V and J are TRBV10-3 and TRBJ1-6; unclear D gene. Trimming pared 4 bases from V and 8 bases from J, leaving 15 bases between. CDR1 is ENHRY and CDR2 is SYGVKD in the germline V gene. This CDR3 has 15 amino acids. The CDR3 region is CAISVNPTSDSPLHF. Here the CDR3 DNA reads TGTGCCATCAGTGTAAATCCGACATCCGATTCACCCCTCCACTTT.

The rearrangement links TRBV15 to TRBJ2-2; perhaps TRBD2 as D (6 bases). CDR1 is LNHNV, CDR2 YYDKDF, per germline (reference sequence). With 3 bases removed from V and 7 bases from J, the gap between germline ends came to 18 bases. The CDR3 extends over 16 amino acids. CDR3 loop: CATSRIRDSAGGELFF. The CDR3 coding sequence is TGTGCCACCAGCAGGATCCGGGACTCCGCTGGCGGGGAGCTGTTTTTT. The full variable domain, its missing parts supplied by reference TRBV15 and TRBJ2-2, is DAMVIQNPRYQVTQFGKPVTLSCSQTLNHNVMYWYQQKSSQAPKLLFHYYDKDFNNEADTPDNFQSRRPNTSFCFLDIRSPGLGDTAMYLCATSRIRDSAGGELFFGEGSRLTVL.

CDR3 DNA sequence: TGTGCCAGCAGCTTAGGGGGACTAGCGTCTGATGAGCAGTTCTTC. Translation gives CASSLGGLASDEQFF. This chain links TRBV7-2 with TRBJ2-1; the match to TRBD2 covers 10 bases. CDR3 length: 15 amino acids. J was trimmed by 8 bases and V by 1 base; bases with no gene match: 5. Germline CDR1 reads SGHTA; CDR2 reads FQGNSA. The variable domain in full, with the rest retrieved from reference TRBV7-2 and TRBJ2-1, is GAGVSQSPSNKVTEKGKDVELRCDPISGHTALYWYRQSLGQGLEFLIYFQGNSAPDKSGLPSDRFSAERTGGSVSTLTIQRTQQEDSAVYLCASSLGGLASDEQFFGPGTRLTVL.

V is TRBV18 and J is TRBJ2-1; no clear D gene. Trimming pared 3 bases from V and 6 bases from J, leaving 18 bases between. The CDR3 covers 16 residues. Germline V CDR1 and CDR2: KGHSH, LQKENI. The CDR3 reads CASSPSPLRSGNEQFF. CDR3 in DNA: TGTGCCAGCTCACCCAGTCCACTCCGCTCGGGCAATGAGCAGTTCTTC. Full variable domain (missing parts from reference TRBV18 and TRBJ2-1): NAGVMQNPRHLVRRRGQEARLRCSPMKGHSHVYWYRQLPEEGLKFMVYLQKENIIDESGMPKERFSAEFPKEGPSILRIQQVVRGDSAAYFCASSPSPLRSGNEQFFGPGTRLTVL.

This CDR3 is CASSRGQTRNEKLFF. The CDR3 DNA follows: TGTGCCAGCAGCCGGGGACAGACACGTAATGAAAAACTGTTTTTT. The J gene is TRBJ1-4, the V gene TRBV27; 7 nucleotides align to TRBD1. J was trimmed by 4 bases and V by 6 bases; bases with no gene match: 8. The CDR3 loop spans 15 amino acids. Germline assignment: CDR1 MNHEY and CDR2 SMNVEV (reference sequence).

This sequence joins TRBV5-1 and TRBJ2-5; TRBD1 or TRBD2 may be the D gene (5 bases each). Trimming cost V 0 bases and J 2 bases, with 11 bases left between them. The CDR3 has 15 amino acids. The germline V gene encodes CDR1 SGHRS and CDR2 YFSETQ. Here the CDR3 reads CASSLGDGNQETQYF. The DNA for the CDR3 is TGCGCCAGCAGCTTGGGGGACGGAAATCAAGAGACCCAGTACTTC.

The gene calls are TRBV5-1 and TRBJ2-1; perhaps TRBD2 as D (6 bases). V lost 4 bases, J lost 6 bases, and 11 bases lay in between. Germline V gene data show CDR1 as SGHRS and CDR2 as YFSETQ. The CDR3 spans 13 residues. The CDR3 nucleotides are TGCGCCAGCAGCCTGAGGGGACTCAATGAGCAGTTCTTC. Its translation: CASSLRGLNEQFF.

The rearrangement links TRBV7-8 to TRBJ2-3; 14 bases match TRBD2. CDR1 is SGHVS and CDR2 is FQNEAQ in the germline V gene. The CDR3 is 21 residues long. V lost 6 bases to trimming and J lost 1 base; unmatched junction nucleotides: 18. In DNA, the CDR3 is TGTGCCAGCAGAAGGAGTCGTACACGACTAGCGGGAGGGGGGCGCACAGATACGCAGTATTTT. This translates into CASRRSRTRLAGGGRTDTQYF.